These 3 T cell receptor beta chains were sequenced from one sample in a study of circulating CD8 cells and anti-PD-1 response in melanoma. The QIAseq Immune Repertoire TCR panel built the libraries from about 14 ng of total RNA. TCRdb reprocessed the reads with MiXCR, giving one entry per CDR3 protein. The table records about 2,100 distinct CDR3 sequences, almost 7.5% of them present only once. Sorting of live CD3+CD8+TCRalphabeta+ cells by PD-1 and/or TIGIT gave four subsets. This specimen was CD8+ T cells from PBMCs, taken at baseline or after one month of anti-PD-1 therapy (not recorded which). The receptors derive from a human donor with melanoma.

By share of the sample, this clonotype is medium-sized. V and J are TRBV27 and TRBJ1-1, with a weak D call TRBD1 (5 bases). This CDR3 has 13 amino acids. The germline V gene has CDR1 MNHEY and CDR2 SMNVEV (reference sequence). V was clipped by 5 bases and J by 6 bases, with 13 bases between them. CDR3 residues: CASSRGTRSEAFF. The DNA of the CDR3 is TGTGCCAGCAGTCGCGGGACGAGATCTGAAGCTTTCTTT.

This clonotype is judged medium-sized (0.01 to 0.1%). The rearrangement links TRBV24-1 to TRBJ1-2; 11 nucleotides agree with TRBD1. The V gene end was trimmed by 0 bases and the J gene end by 5 bases; junction bases not matched to a gene: 4. The CDR3 runs to 16 residues. Germline V gene sequence: CDR1 KGHDR, CDR2 SFDVKD. The CDR3 loop is CATSDLGQGARYGYTF. CDR3 sequence (DNA): TGTGCCACCAGTGATTTGGGACAGGGGGCGCGTTATGGCTACACCTTC.

By share of the sample, this clonotype is medium-sized (0.01 to 0.1%). V is TRBV15 and J is TRBJ2-7, with D uncertain. The CDR3 loop spans 14 amino acids. Germline CDR1 is LNHNV and CDR2 is YYDKDF (reference sequence). V was pared by 3 bases and J by 3 bases, with 12 bases between. The CDR3 DNA is TGTGCCACCAGCAGTCTTGATCAAAGCTACGAGCAGTACTTC. Its protein is CATSSLDQSYEQYF.